A selection of T cell receptor beta chains follows, all from one sample in a study of blood T cell repertoires in COVID-19. The protocol was immunoSEQ multiplex PCR, while the TCRdb copy is restricted to in-frame clones and leaves out a portion. The sample holds 55,000 to 75,000 clones; roughly nine tenths are singletons and the top ten take 1.3%. What was sequenced was peripheral blood. Every receptor here comes from a man in his sixties with acute or convalescent COVID-19. CDR3s include the opening cysteine and the closing phenylalanine or tryptophan.

>TRBV5-6|TRBJ1-2
CASSLVGQGTYGYTF
>TRBV6-5|TRBJ2-7
CASRLLAEQYF
>TRBV7-9|TRBJ1-6
CASSSTGELSPLHF
>TRBV5-1|TRBJ2-3
CASSLETGGGTDTQYF
>TRBV5-1|TRBJ2-1
CASSRTASSYNEQFF
>TRBV2|TRBJ2-7
CASRTLQGAFDEQYF
>TRBV9|TRBJ1-5
CASSVDDRGRGNQPQHF
>TRBV5-6|TRBJ1-2
CASSLAEGHYGYTF
>TRBV21-1|TRBJ2-7
CASTIRDSYEQYF
>TRBV7-8|TRBJ2-7
CASRTAYEQYF
>TRBV7-2|TRBJ1-4
CASSQDRGKNEKLFF
>TRBV6-6|TRBJ1-6
CASTPGRQGLKALHF
>TRBV7-2|TRBJ1-6
CASSLSPGESLHF
>TRBV19|TRBJ2-2
CASTQVVAGGANTGELFF
>TRBV7-8|TRBJ1-4
CASTRPGQGTGKLFF
>TRBV7-9|TRBJ2-7
CASSLVLGQGTTYEQYF
>TRBV24-1|TRBJ1-1
CATSAGRGTEAFF
>TRBV3-1/TRBV3-2|TRBJ1-2
CASSQGGRLPYGYTF
>TRBV19|TRBJ1-5
CASSIQVPMPQHF
>TRBV6-1|TRBJ2-7
CASSAAPAGTGYPYEQYF
>TRBV19|TRBJ1-6
CASNRGLPDSPLHF
>TRBV19|TRBJ2-3
CASSIGSGLADTQYF
>TRBV5-1|TRBJ1-2
CASSPIQGPFGYTF
>TRBV30|TRBJ1-6
CAWGDSNNSPLHF
>TRBV4-2|TRBJ2-1
CASSPNFREAYTYNEQFF
>TRBV3-1/TRBV3-2|TRBJ2-1
CASSQAWSSYNEQFF
>TRBV9|TRBJ2-2
CASSLRTGGNTGELFF
>TRBV5-1|TRBJ1-6
CASKPGGPSGSYNSPLHF
>TRBV5-1|TRBJ1-1
CASTSGPEKAFF